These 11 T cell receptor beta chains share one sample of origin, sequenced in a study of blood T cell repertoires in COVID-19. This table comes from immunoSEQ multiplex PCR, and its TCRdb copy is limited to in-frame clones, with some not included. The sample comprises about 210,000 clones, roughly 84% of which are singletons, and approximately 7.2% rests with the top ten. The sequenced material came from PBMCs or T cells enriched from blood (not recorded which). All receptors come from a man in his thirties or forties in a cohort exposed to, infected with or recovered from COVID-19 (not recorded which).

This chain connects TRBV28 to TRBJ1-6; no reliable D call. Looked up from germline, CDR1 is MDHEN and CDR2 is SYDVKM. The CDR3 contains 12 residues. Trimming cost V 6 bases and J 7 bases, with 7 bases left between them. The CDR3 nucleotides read TGTGCCAGCAGCATCCTAAATTCACCCCTCCACTTT. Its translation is CASSILNSPLHF.

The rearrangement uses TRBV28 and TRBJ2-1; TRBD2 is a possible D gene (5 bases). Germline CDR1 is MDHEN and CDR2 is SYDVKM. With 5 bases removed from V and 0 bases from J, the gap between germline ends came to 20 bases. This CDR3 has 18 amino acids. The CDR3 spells CASSPPAAGVSSYNEQFF. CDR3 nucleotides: TGTGCCAGCAGTCCCCCCGCGGCGGGTGTAAGCTCCTACAATGAGCAGTTCTTC.

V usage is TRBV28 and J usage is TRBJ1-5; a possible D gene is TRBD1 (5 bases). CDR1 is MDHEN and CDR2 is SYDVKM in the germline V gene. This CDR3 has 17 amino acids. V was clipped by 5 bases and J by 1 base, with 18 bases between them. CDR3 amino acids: CASSTTRVGGSNQPQHF. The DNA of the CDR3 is TGTGCCAGCAGTACCACCCGGGTCGGGGGAAGCAATCAGCCCCAGCATTTT.

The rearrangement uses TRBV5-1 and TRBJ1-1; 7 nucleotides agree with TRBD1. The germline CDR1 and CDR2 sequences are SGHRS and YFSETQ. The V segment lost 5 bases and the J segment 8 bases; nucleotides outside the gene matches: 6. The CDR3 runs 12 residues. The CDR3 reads CASRTSDREAFF. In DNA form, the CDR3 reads TGCGCCAGCAGGACCTCGGACAGGGAAGCTTTCTTT.

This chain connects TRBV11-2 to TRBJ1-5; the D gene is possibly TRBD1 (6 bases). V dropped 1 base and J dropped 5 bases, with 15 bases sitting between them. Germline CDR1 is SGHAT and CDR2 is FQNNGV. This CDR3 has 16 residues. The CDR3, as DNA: TGTGCCAGCAGCTTAGGAATCCAGGGGTTTGATCAGCCCCAGCATTTT. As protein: CASSLGIQGFDQPQHF. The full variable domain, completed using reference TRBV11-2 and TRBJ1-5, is EAGVAQSPRYKIIEKRQSVAFWCNPISGHATLYWYQQILGQGPKLLIQFQNNGVVDDSQLPKDRFSAERLKGVDSTLKIQPAKLEDSAVYLCASSLGIQGFDQPQHFGDGTRLSIL.

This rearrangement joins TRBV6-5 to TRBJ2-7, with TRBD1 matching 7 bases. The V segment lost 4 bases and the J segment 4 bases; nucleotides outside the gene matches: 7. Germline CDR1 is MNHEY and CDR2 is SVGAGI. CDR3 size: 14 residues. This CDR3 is CASSFSGQFYEQYF. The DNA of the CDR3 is TGTGCCAGCAGTTTTTCGGGACAGTTTTACGAGCAGTACTTC.

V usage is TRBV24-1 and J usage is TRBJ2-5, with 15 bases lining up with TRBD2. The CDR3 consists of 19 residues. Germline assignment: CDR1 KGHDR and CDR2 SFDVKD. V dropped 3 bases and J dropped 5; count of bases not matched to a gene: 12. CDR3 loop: CATSDIRGLAGGRGETQYF. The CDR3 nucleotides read TGTGCCACCAGTGATATAAGGGGACTAGCGGGAGGAAGGGGGGAGACCCAGTACTTC.

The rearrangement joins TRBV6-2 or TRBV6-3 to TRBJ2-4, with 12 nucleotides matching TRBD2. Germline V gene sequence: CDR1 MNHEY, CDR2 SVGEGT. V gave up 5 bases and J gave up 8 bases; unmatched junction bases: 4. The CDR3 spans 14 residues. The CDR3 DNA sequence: TGTGCCAGCAGTAGACTAGCGGGAGTTTACATTCAGTACTTC. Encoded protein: CASSRLAGVYIQYF.

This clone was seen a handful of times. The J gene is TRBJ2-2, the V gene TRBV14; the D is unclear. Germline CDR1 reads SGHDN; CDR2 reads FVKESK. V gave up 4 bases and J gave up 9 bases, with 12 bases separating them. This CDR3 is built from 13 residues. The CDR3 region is CASSLLSSWELFF. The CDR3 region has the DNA TGTGCCAGCAGCCTCCTCTCCTCCTGGGAGCTGTTTTTT.

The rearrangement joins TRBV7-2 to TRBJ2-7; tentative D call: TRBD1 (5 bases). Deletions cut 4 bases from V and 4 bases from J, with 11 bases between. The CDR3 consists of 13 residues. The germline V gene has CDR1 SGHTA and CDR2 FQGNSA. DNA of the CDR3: TGTGCCAGCAGCTCCAACAGGCAGTACGAGCAGTACTTC. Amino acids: CASSSNRQYEQYF.

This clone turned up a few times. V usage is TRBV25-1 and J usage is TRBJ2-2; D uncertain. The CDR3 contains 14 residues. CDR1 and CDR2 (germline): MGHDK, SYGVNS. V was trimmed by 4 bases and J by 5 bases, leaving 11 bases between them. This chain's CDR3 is CASSGSSETGELFF. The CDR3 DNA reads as TGTGCCAGCAGTGGGTCCAGCGAGACCGGGGAGCTGTTTTTT.